These T cell receptor beta chains were read from a single sample in a study of blood T cell repertoires in COVID-19. Sequenced by immunoSEQ multiplex PCR; TCRdb stores in-frame clones only, minus some. The repertoire holds more than 85,000 clones, with roughly 79% as singletons. What was sequenced was peripheral blood. Every receptor here comes from a woman older than 75 with active or convalescent COVID-19. Both conserved end residues are part of each CDR3. A D gene is named only where the DNA matches it firmly. Part of the rows lack a size; the others show once, few, many or a class for expanded clones.

j_call: TRBJ2-5; d_call: TRBD1; v_call: TRBV9; clone_size: .; cdr3_aa: CASSKLGQQETQYF; cdr3_nt: TGTGCCAGCAGCAAACTGGGACAGCAAGAGACCCAGTACTTC
j_call: TRBJ2-7; d_call: TRBD1; v_call: TRBV19; clone_size: .; cdr3_aa: CASSPGQGAYEQYF; cdr3_nt: TGTGCCAGTAGTCCGGGACAGGGGGCCTACGAGCAGTACTTC
j_call: TRBJ2-3; d_call: .; v_call: TRBV11-3; clone_size: .; cdr3_aa: CASSLGGQRDTQYF; cdr3_nt: TGTGCCAGCAGCTTAGGAGGCCAAAGAGATACGCAGTATTTT
j_call: TRBJ1-5; d_call: TRBD1; v_call: TRBV28; clone_size: .; cdr3_aa: CASSGTGGHQPQHF; cdr3_nt: TGTGCCAGCAGTGGGACAGGGGGGCATCAGCCCCAGCATTTT
j_call: TRBJ1-2; d_call: .; v_call: TRBV14; clone_size: once; cdr3_aa: CASSPLANRFNYGYTF; cdr3_nt: TGTGCCAGCAGCCCGTTAGCTAACAGGTTCAACTATGGCTACACCTTC
j_call: TRBJ2-1; d_call: .; v_call: TRBV6-2/TRBV6-3; clone_size: .; cdr3_aa: CASSYLDYPGEQFF; cdr3_nt: TGTGCCAGCAGTTATTTGGACTACCCGGGGGAGCAGTTCTTC
j_call: TRBJ2-1; d_call: TRBD2; v_call: TRBV7-9; clone_size: .; cdr3_aa: CASSRTSGKQMYEQFF; cdr3_nt: TGTGCCAGCAGTAGGACTAGCGGGAAGCAGATGTATGAGCAGTTCTTC
j_call: TRBJ2-3; d_call: .; v_call: TRBV5-8; clone_size: many; cdr3_aa: CASSLFGGADTQYF; cdr3_nt: TGTGCCAGCAGCTTGTTCGGGGGAGCAGATACGCAGTATTTT
j_call: TRBJ1-5; d_call: .; v_call: TRBV7-8; clone_size: .; cdr3_aa: CASSSITQPQHF; cdr3_nt: TGTGCCAGCAGTTCTATTACCCAGCCCCAGCATTTT
j_call: TRBJ1-2; d_call: .; v_call: TRBV7-2; clone_size: .; cdr3_aa: CASTGQRGGSGYTF; cdr3_nt: TGTGCCAGCACGGGACAAAGGGGAGGGTCTGGCTACACCTTC
j_call: TRBJ2-7; d_call: TRBD2; v_call: TRBV27; clone_size: .; cdr3_aa: CASSLSTPGLALYEQYF; cdr3_nt: TGTGCCAGCAGTTTATCTACCCCCGGACTAGCGCTCTACGAGCAGTACTTC
j_call: TRBJ2-5; d_call: TRBD2; v_call: TRBV20-1; clone_size: .; cdr3_aa: CSASAWASGTQETQYF; cdr3_nt: TGCAGTGCTAGTGCGTGGGCTAGCGGGACCCAAGAGACCCAGTACTTC
j_call: TRBJ1-6; d_call: .; v_call: TRBV25-1; clone_size: .; cdr3_aa: CASSGDNSPLHF; cdr3_nt: TGTGCCAGCAGTGGCGATAATTCACCCCTCCACTTT
j_call: TRBJ2-3; d_call: .; v_call: TRBV6-6; clone_size: .; cdr3_aa: CASRPPWPGTDTQYF; cdr3_nt: TGTGCCAGCAGACCCCCGTGGCCCGGCACAGATACGCAGTATTTT
j_call: TRBJ2-5; d_call: .; v_call: TRBV5-4; clone_size: .; cdr3_aa: CASSLRISGQETQYF; cdr3_nt: TGTGCCAGCAGCTTACGGATCTCAGGGCAAGAGACCCAGTACTTC
j_call: TRBJ1-2; d_call: TRBD1; v_call: TRBV11-2; clone_size: .; cdr3_aa: CASSRGTGNNYGYTF; cdr3_nt: TGTGCCAGCAGCAGGGGGACAGGGAATAACTATGGCTACACCTTC
j_call: TRBJ2-5; d_call: TRBD2; v_call: TRBV5-1; clone_size: .; cdr3_aa: CASSPRLAGGQETQYF; cdr3_nt: TGCGCCAGCAGCCCGAGACTAGCGGGAGGGCAAGAGACCCAGTACTTC
j_call: TRBJ1-5; d_call: .; v_call: TRBV12-3/TRBV12-4; clone_size: .; cdr3_aa: CASRQGYQPQHF; cdr3_nt: TGTGCCAGCAGACAGGGTTATCAGCCCCAGCATTTT
j_call: TRBJ1-4; d_call: .; v_call: TRBV5-1; clone_size: many; cdr3_aa: CASSSRDIGEKLFF; cdr3_nt: TGCGCCAGCAGCTCAAGGGACATAGGGGAAAAACTGTTTTTT
j_call: TRBJ1-3; d_call: .; v_call: TRBV7-9; clone_size: many; cdr3_aa: CASSSREGSGNTIYF; cdr3_nt: TGTGCCAGCAGCTCACGAGAGGGCTCTGGAAACACCATATATTTT
j_call: TRBJ1-1; d_call: .; v_call: TRBV24-1; clone_size: .; cdr3_aa: CATSVAENTEAFF; cdr3_nt: TGTGCCACCAGTGTGGCTGAGAACACTGAAGCTTTCTTT
j_call: TRBJ1-1; d_call: .; v_call: TRBV28; clone_size: .; cdr3_aa: CASSYSENTEAFF; cdr3_nt: TGTGCCAGCAGTTATTCAGAAAACACTGAAGCTTTCTTT
j_call: TRBJ2-6; d_call: .; v_call: TRBV5-1; clone_size: once; cdr3_aa: CASTLVTGQFSGANVLTF; cdr3_nt: TGCGCCAGCACCCTCGTCACCGGACAGTTCTCTGGGGCCAACGTCCTGACTTTC
j_call: TRBJ1-6; d_call: TRBD1; v_call: TRBV2; clone_size: few; cdr3_aa: CASSGTGLVLHF; cdr3_nt: TGTGCCAGCAGTGGGACAGGGCTGGTCCTCCACTTT
j_call: TRBJ2-5; d_call: TRBD2; v_call: TRBV5-1; clone_size: few; cdr3_aa: CASSAASGTHQETQYF; cdr3_nt: TGCGCCAGCAGCGCGGCTAGCGGGACCCACCAAGAGACCCAGTACTTC
j_call: TRBJ1-1; d_call: .; v_call: TRBV19; clone_size: .; cdr3_aa: CASNPGLSNTEAFF; cdr3_nt: TGTGCCAGTAATCCGGGACTCTCGAACACTGAAGCTTTCTTT
j_call: TRBJ2-7; d_call: TRBD1; v_call: TRBV7-9; clone_size: once; cdr3_aa: CASTNRRTGSSYEQYF; cdr3_nt: TGTGCCAGCACCAACCGAAGGACAGGGAGCTCCTACGAGCAGTACTTC
j_call: TRBJ2-3; d_call: .; v_call: TRBV24-1; clone_size: .; cdr3_aa: CATASAGADTQYF; cdr3_nt: TGTGCCACCGCCTCGGCCGGGGCAGATACGCAGTATTTT
j_call: TRBJ2-5; d_call: TRBD1; v_call: TRBV5-6; clone_size: few; cdr3_aa: CASSIGLQGAQTQYF; cdr3_nt: TGTGCCAGCAGCATCGGACTCCAGGGGGCACAGACCCAGTACTTC
j_call: TRBJ1-5; d_call: .; v_call: TRBV5-5; clone_size: .; cdr3_aa: CASSWGHGPQPQHF; cdr3_nt: TGTGCCAGCAGCTGGGGACACGGGCCTCAGCCCCAGCATTTT
j_call: TRBJ1-1; d_call: TRBD1; v_call: TRBV7-9; clone_size: .; cdr3_aa: CASSRDRGKTEAFF; cdr3_nt: TGTGCCAGCAGCAGGGACAGGGGAAAGACTGAAGCTTTCTTT
j_call: TRBJ1-3; d_call: TRBD1; v_call: TRBV30; clone_size: .; cdr3_aa: CAWSHGQGVSGNTIYF; cdr3_nt: TGTGCCTGGAGTCATGGACAGGGTGTATCTGGAAACACCATATATTTT
j_call: TRBJ1-2; d_call: TRBD1; v_call: TRBV28; clone_size: .; cdr3_aa: CASSSGTDYGYTF; cdr3_nt: TGTGCCAGCAGTTCCGGGACAGACTATGGCTACACCTTC
j_call: TRBJ2-3; d_call: TRBD2; v_call: TRBV4-1; clone_size: .; cdr3_aa: CASSQERGSRTDTQYF; cdr3_nt: TGCGCCAGCAGCCAAGAACGCGGGAGTCGCACAGATACGCAGTATTTT
j_call: TRBJ2-1; d_call: TRBD2; v_call: TRBV19; clone_size: .; cdr3_aa: CASRPRPTSEWTTYNEQFF; cdr3_nt: TGTGCCAGTAGGCCCCGGCCCACTAGCGAGTGGACGACCTACAATGAGCAGTTCTTC
j_call: TRBJ2-2; d_call: TRBD1; v_call: TRBV5-1; clone_size: .; cdr3_aa: CASSFLGQGSSGELFF; cdr3_nt: TGCGCCAGCAGCTTTCTAGGACAGGGCTCCTCCGGGGAGCTGTTTTTT
j_call: TRBJ2-7; d_call: TRBD2; v_call: TRBV7-6; clone_size: .; cdr3_aa: CASSLGTSIVPTYEQYF; cdr3_nt: TGTGCCAGCAGCCTAGGGACTAGTATAGTACCCACCTACGAGCAGTACTTC
j_call: TRBJ2-1; d_call: .; v_call: TRBV28; clone_size: .; cdr3_aa: CASTASHNEQFF; cdr3_nt: TGTGCCAGCACCGCAAGCCACAATGAGCAGTTCTTC